This T cell receptor beta chain originates from a study of shared clonotypes between healthy human individuals. General study findings and limits: Genetic and exposure-history diversity was limited by the few donors. Expectations were that clonotype sharing among donors would be affected by sequencing depth.

V lost 4 bases and J lost 4; bases outside the gene matches: 4. This CDR3 comprises 17 residues. CDR1 is MGHDK, CDR2 SYGVNS, per germline. Assay: immunoSEQ multiplex PCR; the TCRdb copy retains only in-frame clones and omits some. In the table there are approximately 2.4 million clones, more than 90% of which are singletons. Donors were Caucasian adults residing in Nashville, Tennessee, USA. Comment on this clone: Its antigen is not identified.

This sequence joins TRBV25-1 and TRBJ2-6, with 13 bases fitting TRBD2. This clonotype was obtained from a man aged 18 to 30 in good health. Sequenced input: naive CD4+ T cells sorted from blood. Regarding subset: CD45RA+ positively selected. This CDR3 is CASSGTSGSSGANVLTF. Written as DNA, the CDR3 is TGTGCCAGCAGTGGGACTAGCGGGAGTTCAGGGGCCAACGTCCTGACTTTC.